The clone carrying this T cell receptor beta chain was found once. Patients from Seattle were sampled longitudinally, starting during active infection. There are 15 residues in the CDR3. V dropped 4 bases and J dropped 2 bases, with 14 bases sitting between them. CDR1 is SGDLS, CDR2 YYNGEE, per germline. Assay used: immunoSEQ multiplex PCR; TCRdb lists only in-frame clones, some missing. The data hold 310,000 or so clones, with 87% observed a single time. This record comes from a study of blood T cell repertoires in COVID-19. The J gene is TRBJ2-3, the V gene TRBV9; D may be TRBD1 (5 bases). The sequenced material came from peripheral blood. The sequence was collected from a man aged 25 to 40 with COVID-19, enrolled during active disease. The CDR3 sequence: CASSSRTRNTDTQYF. CDR3 DNA sequence: TGTGCCAGCAGCTCCAGGACAAGGAACACAGATACGCAGTATTTT. The complete variable domain, with remaining parts taken from reference TRBV9 and TRBJ2-3, reads DSGVTQTPKHLITATGQRVTLRCSPRSGDLSVYWYQQSLDQGLQFLIQYYNGEERAKGNILERFSAQQFPDLHSELNLSSLELGDSALYFCASSSRTRNTDTQYFGPGTRLTVL.